This entry lists 21 T cell receptor beta chains sequenced from one sample in a study of identical twins. MiXCR, applied by TCRdb to the 5' RACE reads, yields one record per CDR3 protein. The data hold approximately 350,000 distinct CDR3 sequences, with roughly an eighth observed a single time. This sample was shared with a second study, whose subject was yellow fever vaccine responses in identical twins.

The material sequenced was CD8+ T cells sorted from blood. The receptors originated from a woman younger than 30 in good health.

This clonotype was observed many times. This chain connects TRBV15 to TRBJ2-1; 7 bases are a match to TRBD2. The CDR3 consists of 16 residues. The germline V gene has CDR1 LNHNV and CDR2 YYDKDF (reference sequence). The J segment lost 7 bases and the V segment lost 0 bases, leaving 9 bases of the junction unmatched. For the CDR3, the DNA is TGTGCCACCAGCAGAGATGGCCCCGGGACTATTAATGAGCAGTTCTTC. Translated: CATSRDGPGTINEQFF.

This chain uses TRBV6-6 with TRBJ1-5; D ambiguous. Per the germline V gene, CDR1 is MNHNY and CDR2 is SVGAGI (reference sequence). There are 13 residues in the CDR3. Trimming left V 4 bases short and J 6 bases short, with 10 bases between. The CDR3 spells CASSWGAAQPQHF. CDR3 DNA: TGTGCCAGCAGTTGGGGAGCCGCTCAGCCCCAGCATTTT.

This clonotype was observed a handful of times. The chain combines TRBV28 with TRBJ2-5; a possible D gene is TRBD1 (6 bases). Per germline, CDR1 MDHEN and CDR2 SYDVKM. The CDR3 is made up of 17 amino acids. V was pared by 0 bases and J by 2 bases, with 16 bases between. The CDR3 bases are TGTGCCAGCAGTTTATGGGTGGCAGGGGTAGAACAAGAGACCCAGTACTTC. It yields the protein CASSLWVAGVEQETQYF.

This clonotype has a handful of counts. This rearrangement joins TRBV7-8 to TRBJ2-7, with D possibly matching TRBD1 (6 bases). The V and J ends lost 3 bases and 4 bases respectively, with 16 bases between them. CDR1 and CDR2 from the germline V gene are SGHVS and FQNEAQ. CDR3 size: 15 residues. The CDR3 nucleotides read TGTGCCAGCAGCTTCAACCACAGGGAGTTTTACGAGCAGTACTTC. Its protein is CASSFNHREFYEQYF. The full variable domain, rest sourced from reference TRBV7-8 and TRBJ2-7, is GAGVSQSPRYKVAKRGQDVALRCDPISGHVSLFWYQQALGQGPEFLTYFQNEAQLDKSGLPSDRFFAERPEGSVSTLKIQRTQQEDSAVYLCASSFNHREFYEQYFGPGTRLTVT.

This clonotype was picked up a small number of times. V is TRBV5-1 and J is TRBJ2-1, with 9 bases aligning to TRBD1. The V segment lost 6 bases and the J segment 1 base; nucleotides outside the gene matches: 11. Germline CDR1 is SGHRS and CDR2 is YFSETQ. CDR3 length: 17 amino acids. CDR3 nucleotide sequence: TGCGCCAGCACCCCGGGACAGGGAACATGGTCCTACAATGAGCAGTTCTTC. Translated: CASTPGQGTWSYNEQFF. The complete variable domain, with remaining parts taken from reference TRBV5-1 and TRBJ2-1, reads KAGVTQTPRYLIKTRGQQVTLSCSPISGHRSVSWYQQTPGQGLQFLFEYFSETQRNKGNFPGRFSGRQFSNSRSEMNVSTLELGDSALYLCASTPGQGTWSYNEQFFGPGTRLTVL.

This clonotype was observed a handful of times. This rearrangement joins TRBV6-1 to TRBJ1-3; D gene uncertain. This CDR3 is 14 amino acids long. Between the trimmed V and J ends, which lost 6 bases and 3 bases, there was a span of 12 bases. Per germline, CDR1 MNHNS and CDR2 SASEGT. The chain's CDR3 is CASSDGLLGNTIYF. The CDR3 DNA is TGTGCCAGCAGCGACGGTCTTCTTGGAAACACCATATATTTT.

The gene calls are TRBV28 and TRBJ1-1, with D maybe TRBD1 (5 bases). The CDR3 sequence is 11 residues long. The V and J ends lost 6 bases and 11 bases respectively, with 13 bases between them. Germline CDR1 and CDR2: MDHEN and SYDVKM. The CDR3 sequence is CASSSGFLAFF. In DNA form, the CDR3 reads TGTGCCAGCAGCTCAGGGTTTCTGGCTTTCTTT.

This clonotype was counted a few times. The chain joins TRBV2 to TRBJ2-1; 8 bases align to TRBD1. The CDR3 runs to 13 residues. V trimming: 8 bases; J trimming: 8 bases; junction bases outside the gene matches: 8. Per the germline V gene, CDR1 is SNHLY and CDR2 is FYNNEI. The CDR3 region has the DNA TGTGCCAGCCCAGGACAGGGTGTGGATGAGCAGTTCTTC. It encodes CASPGQGVDEQFF.

The chain couples TRBV11-2 to TRBJ2-7, with D uncertain. With 5 bases removed from V and 0 bases from J, the gap between germline ends came to 14 bases. Germline V gene sequence: CDR1 SGHAT, CDR2 FQNNGV. The CDR3 contains 15 residues. CDR3 in amino acids: CASSPPPGPSYEQYF. CDR3 nucleotides: TGTGCCAGCAGCCCTCCTCCGGGTCCCTCCTACGAGCAGTACTTC.

Ten or more counts support this clonotype. V gene TRBV12-3 or TRBV12-4 combines with J gene TRBJ1-2; D perhaps matches TRBD1 (5 bases). The CDR3 loop spans 13 amino acids. The V end lost 8 bases, the J end lost 4 bases, and 14 bases lay between the germline ends. This CDR3 is CASGWPGGYGYTF. CDR3 coding DNA: TGTGCCAGCGGATGGCCGGGGGGCTATGGCTACACCTTC.

This clonotype was detected a few times. The genes are TRBV20-1 and TRBJ2-1; D tentatively fits TRBD1 or TRBD2 (5 bases each). The V gene's germline CDR1 is DFQATT and CDR2 SNEGSKA (reference sequence). This CDR3 comprises 14 residues. Trimming left V 4 bases short and J 0 bases short, with 10 bases between. CDR3 loop: CSATSGSSYNEQFF. CDR3 bases: TGCAGTGCTACGTCAGGGAGCTCCTACAATGAGCAGTTCTTC.

A few counts support this clonotype. V and J are TRBV21-1 and TRBJ2-3; the table's TRBD2 call for D was not verified on the DNA. TRBV21-1 is a pseudogene segment. The CDR3 has 16 residues. CDR3 sequence reads: CASSKRRVCSTDTQYF. As DNA, the CDR3 is TGTGCCAGCAGCAAAAGGCGGGTTTGCAGCACAGATACGCAGTATTTT.

This clonotype has a handful of counts. This chain links TRBV7-6 with TRBJ2-7, with 11 bases that match TRBD2. J gave up 4 bases and V 5 bases, and 10 bases lay outside the gene matches. CDR3 length: 16 residues. Germline V gene lookup returns CDR1 SGHVS and CDR2 FNYEAQ. CDR3 in amino acids: CASSPQILAGVYEQYF. CDR3 in DNA: TGTGCCAGCAGCCCCCAGATACTAGCGGGAGTTTACGAGCAGTACTTC.

This clonotype is labeled medium-sized. The V call is TRBV6-4, the J call TRBJ2-3; 8 bases fit TRBD2. Germline CDR1 and CDR2: MRHNA and SNTAGT. Trimming took 3 bases from V and 2 from J; bases not matched to a gene: 4. The CDR3 length is 15 residues. CDR3 DNA: TGTGCCAGCAGTGAGACTAGCGCCCACACAGATACGCAGTATTTT. It specifies CASSETSAHTDTQYF.

This sequence joins TRBV20-1 and TRBJ1-1; D is unresolved. CDR3 length: 11 residues. Trimming took off 0 bases at V and 9 bases at J, with 8 bases between the two ends. Germline CDR1 and CDR2: DFQATT and SNEGSKA (reference sequence). This chain's CDR3 is CSARDWPQAFF. CDR3 bases: TGCAGTGCTAGAGATTGGCCCCAAGCTTTCTTT.

This clonotype was seen repeatedly, ten times or more. V is TRBV4-1 and J is TRBJ2-3; the match to TRBD1 covers 10 bases. With 2 bases clipped from V and 4 bases from J, the junction kept 9 bases outside the gene matches. The CDR3 runs to 17 residues. Looked up from germline, CDR1 is MGHRA and CDR2 is YSYEKL. In nucleotides, the CDR3 is TGCGCCAGCAGCCAAACCGGGACAGGGGATAATGCAGATACGCAGTATTTT. Translated: CASSQTGTGDNADTQYF.

The V and J genes are TRBV5-1 and TRBJ2-7; perhaps D is TRBD1 or TRBD2 (5 bases each). Germline V CDR1 and CDR2: SGHRS, YFSETQ. The CDR3 has 11 amino acids. V lost 5 bases to trimming and J lost 4 bases, with 7 bases between them. CDR3 loop: CASRRGYEQYF. CDR3 coding DNA: TGCGCCAGCAGGAGGGGTTACGAGCAGTACTTC.

The rearrangement joins TRBV3-1 to TRBJ2-5; 9 bases agree with TRBD2. CDR1 and CDR2 (germline): LGHDT, YNNKEL (reference sequence). Trimming took 3 bases from V and 5 from J; bases not matched to a gene: 10. This CDR3 spans 16 amino acids. The CDR3, as DNA: TGTGCCAGCAGCCATATTGGCGGGAGGGCCGGGGAGACCCAGTACTTC. Translated: CASSHIGGRAGETQYF.

The sample holds many counts of this clonotype. V is TRBV7-9 and J is TRBJ2-5; 13 bases are a match to TRBD2. This CDR3 contains 17 residues. CDR1 is SEHNR and CDR2 is FQNEAQ in the germline V gene (reference sequence). V shed 5 bases, J shed 2 bases, and the junction held 8 bases outside the gene matches. CDR3: CASSPEGLAGAQETQYF. As DNA, the CDR3 is TGTGCCAGCAGCCCCGAAGGACTAGCGGGGGCTCAAGAGACCCAGTACTTC.

This clonotype was detected only a few times. The rearrangement links TRBV29-1 to TRBJ2-7, with a possible D match to TRBD1 (5 bases). The germline CDR1 and CDR2 sequences are SQVTM and ANQGSEA. CDR3 length: 13 residues. Trimming removed 4 bases from V and 2 bases from J, with 12 bases in between. The CDR3: CSVARGPTYEQYF. CDR3 DNA: TGCAGCGTTGCAAGGGGTCCCACCTACGAGCAGTACTTC.

The chain employs TRBV27 and TRBJ1-6; 7 bases fit TRBD1. V gave up 5 bases and J gave up 6 bases; unmatched junction bases: 7. CDR1 and CDR2 from the germline V gene are MNHEY and SMNVEV (reference sequence). This CDR3 has 15 residues. CDR3: CASSDRDRSNSPLHF. CDR3 bases: TGTGCCAGCAGTGACCGGGACAGAAGTAATTCACCCCTCCACTTT.